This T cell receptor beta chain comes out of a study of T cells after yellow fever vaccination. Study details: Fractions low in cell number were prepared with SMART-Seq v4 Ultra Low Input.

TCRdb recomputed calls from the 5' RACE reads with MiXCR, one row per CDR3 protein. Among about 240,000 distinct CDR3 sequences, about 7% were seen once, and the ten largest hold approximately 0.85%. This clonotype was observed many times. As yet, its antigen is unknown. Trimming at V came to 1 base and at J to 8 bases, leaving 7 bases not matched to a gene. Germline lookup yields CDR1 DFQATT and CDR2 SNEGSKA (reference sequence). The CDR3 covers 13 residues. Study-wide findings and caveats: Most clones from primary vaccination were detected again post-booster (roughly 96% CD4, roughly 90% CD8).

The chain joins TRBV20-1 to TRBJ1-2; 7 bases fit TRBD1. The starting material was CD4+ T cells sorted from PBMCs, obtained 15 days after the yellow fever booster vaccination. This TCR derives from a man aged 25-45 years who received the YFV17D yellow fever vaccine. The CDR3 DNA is TGCAGTGCTAGAGGCGACAGGGTAGGGGGCTACACCTTC. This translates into CSARGDRVGGYTF.